This T cell receptor (beta chain) derives from a study of CD8 T cells in Susac syndrome. CDR3 length equals 17 residues. Germline-derived CDR1 and CDR2 are DFQATT and SNEGSKA (reference sequence). High-throughput TCR beta sequencing covered peripheral CD8+ and CD4+ T cells. It was treatment-naive patients with stable or active relapsing-remitting disease who made up the multiple sclerosis controls. Negative isolation yielded CD4+ and CD8+ T cells, and FACS enriched TEMRA cells. A quantity of about 0.5 to 1 ug RNA underwent reverse transcription using random hexamers. By means of immunoSEQ multiplex PCR, TCR beta CDR3 spanning 54 Vbeta and 13 Jbeta underwent amplification. MiXCR, applied by TCRdb to the immunoSEQ multiplex PCR reads, yields one record per CDR3 protein. The sample holds tens of thousands of distinct CDR3 sequences, 93% seen once.

Sequenced material: CD8+ T cells from PBMCs. This chain uses TRBV20-1 with TRBJ2-1; D is perhaps TRBD1 or TRBD2 (5 bases each). The TCR comes from a human donor with multiple sclerosis. For the CDR3, the DNA is TGCAGCATGCCCTCCAACCGGGACGGTGGCTCCTACAATGAGCAGTTCTTC. Amino acid sequence: CSMPSNRDGGSYNEQFF.